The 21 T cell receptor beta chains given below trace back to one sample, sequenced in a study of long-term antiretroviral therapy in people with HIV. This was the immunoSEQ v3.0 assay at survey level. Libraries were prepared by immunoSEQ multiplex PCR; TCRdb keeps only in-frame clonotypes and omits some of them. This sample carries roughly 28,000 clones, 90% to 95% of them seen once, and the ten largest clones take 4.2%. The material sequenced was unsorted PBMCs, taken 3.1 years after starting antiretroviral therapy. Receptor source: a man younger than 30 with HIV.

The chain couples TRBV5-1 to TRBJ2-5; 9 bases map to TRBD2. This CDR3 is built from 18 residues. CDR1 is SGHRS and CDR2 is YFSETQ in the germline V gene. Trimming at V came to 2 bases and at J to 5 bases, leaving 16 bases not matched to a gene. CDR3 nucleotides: TGCGCCAGCAGCTTTACAGTAATGTTTAGCGGGAGTGGGGAGACCCAGTACTTC. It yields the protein CASSFTVMFSGSGETQYF.

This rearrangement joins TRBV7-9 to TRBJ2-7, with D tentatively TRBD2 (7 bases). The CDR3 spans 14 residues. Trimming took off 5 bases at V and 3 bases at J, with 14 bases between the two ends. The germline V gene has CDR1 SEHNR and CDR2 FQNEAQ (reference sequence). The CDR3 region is CASSLGGASYEQYF. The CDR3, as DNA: TGTGCCAGCAGCCTAGGGGGGGCGAGCTACGAGCAGTACTTC.

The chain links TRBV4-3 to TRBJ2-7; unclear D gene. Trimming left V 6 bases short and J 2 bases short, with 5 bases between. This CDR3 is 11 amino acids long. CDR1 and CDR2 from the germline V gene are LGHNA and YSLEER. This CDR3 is CASRIAYEQYF. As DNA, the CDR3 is TGCGCCAGCAGAATTGCCTACGAGCAGTACTTC.

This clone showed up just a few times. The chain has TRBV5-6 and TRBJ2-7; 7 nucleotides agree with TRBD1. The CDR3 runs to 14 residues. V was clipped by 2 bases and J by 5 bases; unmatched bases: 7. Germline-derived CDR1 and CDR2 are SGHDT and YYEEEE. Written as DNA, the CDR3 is TGTGCCAGCAGCTTAGGGGGCGACTTCGACGAGCAGTACTTC. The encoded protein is CASSLGGDFDEQYF.

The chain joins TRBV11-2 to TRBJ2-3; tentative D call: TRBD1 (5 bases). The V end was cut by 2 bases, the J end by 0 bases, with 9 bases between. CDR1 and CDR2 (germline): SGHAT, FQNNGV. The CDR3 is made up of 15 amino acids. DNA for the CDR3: TGTGCCAGCAGCTTAAGGGGCACTAGCACAGATACGCAGTATTTT. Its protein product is CASSLRGTSTDTQYF.

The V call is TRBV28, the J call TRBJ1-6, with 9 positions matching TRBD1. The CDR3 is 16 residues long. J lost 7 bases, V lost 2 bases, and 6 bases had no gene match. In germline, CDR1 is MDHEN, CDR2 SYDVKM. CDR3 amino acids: CASSLHSGQGNSPLHF. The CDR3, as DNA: TGTGCCAGCAGTTTACATTCGGGACAGGGAAATTCACCCCTCCACTTT.

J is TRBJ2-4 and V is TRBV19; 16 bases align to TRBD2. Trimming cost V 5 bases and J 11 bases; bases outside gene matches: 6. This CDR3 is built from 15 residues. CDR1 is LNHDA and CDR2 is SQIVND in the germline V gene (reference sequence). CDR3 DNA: TGTGCCAGTAGTCAAGGGACTAGCGGGAGGGGGGTTCAGTACTTC. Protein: CASSQGTSGRGVQYF.

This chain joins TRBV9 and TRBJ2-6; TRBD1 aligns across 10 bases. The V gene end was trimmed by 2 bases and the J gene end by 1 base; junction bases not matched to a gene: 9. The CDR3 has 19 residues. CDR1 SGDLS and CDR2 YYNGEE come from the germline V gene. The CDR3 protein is CASSVPDRGLRSGANVLTF. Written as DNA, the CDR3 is TGTGCCAGCAGCGTTCCAGACAGGGGGCTAAGGTCTGGGGCCAACGTCCTGACTTTC.

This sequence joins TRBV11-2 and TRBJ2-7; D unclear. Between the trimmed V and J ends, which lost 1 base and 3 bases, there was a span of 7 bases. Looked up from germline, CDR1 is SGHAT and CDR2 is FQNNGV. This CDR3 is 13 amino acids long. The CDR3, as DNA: TGTGCCAGCAGCTTAGGGGATTTCTACGAGCAGTACTTC. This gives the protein CASSLGDFYEQYF.

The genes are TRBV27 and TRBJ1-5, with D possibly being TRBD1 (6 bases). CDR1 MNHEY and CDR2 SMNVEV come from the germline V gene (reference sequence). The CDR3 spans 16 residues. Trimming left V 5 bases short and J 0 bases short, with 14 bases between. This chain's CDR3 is CASSPGTPLSNQPQHF. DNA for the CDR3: TGTGCCAGCAGTCCGGGGACACCTCTTAGCAATCAGCCCCAGCATTTT.

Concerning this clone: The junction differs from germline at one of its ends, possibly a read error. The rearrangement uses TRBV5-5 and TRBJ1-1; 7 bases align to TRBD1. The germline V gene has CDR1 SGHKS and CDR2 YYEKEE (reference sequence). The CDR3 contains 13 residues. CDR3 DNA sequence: TGTGCCAGCAGCCTGACAGGGAACGCTGAAGCTTTCTTT. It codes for CASSLTGNAEAFF.

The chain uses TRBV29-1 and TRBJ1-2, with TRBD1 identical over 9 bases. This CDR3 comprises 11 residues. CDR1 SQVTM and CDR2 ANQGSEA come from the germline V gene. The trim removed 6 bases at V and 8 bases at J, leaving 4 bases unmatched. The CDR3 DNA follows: TGCAGCGTACAGGGGGCGAGGGGCTACACCTTC. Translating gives CSVQGARGYTF.

The CDR3 DNA sequence: TGTGCCAGTAGTGAGGGTACGTGGCCCCAGCATTTT. Amino acids: CASSEGTWPQHF. This chain joins TRBV19 and TRBJ1-5; D call uncertain. The CDR3 sequence is 12 residues long. V shed 5 bases and J shed 9 bases, with 11 bases lying between them. Per the germline V gene, CDR1 is LNHDA and CDR2 is SQIVND (reference sequence).

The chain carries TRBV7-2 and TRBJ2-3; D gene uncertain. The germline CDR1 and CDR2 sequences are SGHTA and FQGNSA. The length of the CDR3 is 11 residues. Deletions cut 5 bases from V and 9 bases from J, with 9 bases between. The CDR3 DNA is TGTGCCAGCAGCCAAGGCCAAACGCAGTATTTT. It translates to CASSQGQTQYF.

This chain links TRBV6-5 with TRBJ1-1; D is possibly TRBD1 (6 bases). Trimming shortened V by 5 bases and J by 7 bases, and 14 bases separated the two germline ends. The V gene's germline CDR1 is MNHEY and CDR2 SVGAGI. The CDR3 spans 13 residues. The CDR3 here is CASSNPLGGEAFF. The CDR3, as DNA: TGTGCCAGCAGTAATCCCCTAGGGGGTGAAGCTTTCTTT.

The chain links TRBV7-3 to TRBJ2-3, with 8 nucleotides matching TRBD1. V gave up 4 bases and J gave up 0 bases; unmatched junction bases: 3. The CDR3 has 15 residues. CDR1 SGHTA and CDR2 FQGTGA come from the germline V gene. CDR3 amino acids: CASSSGQGSTDTQYF. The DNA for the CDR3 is TGTGCCAGCAGCTCAGGACAGGGAAGCACAGATACGCAGTATTTT. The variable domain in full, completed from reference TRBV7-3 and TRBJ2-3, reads GAGVSQTPSNKVTEKGKYVELRCDPISGHTALYWYRQSLGQGPEFLIYFQGTGAADDSGLPNDRFFAVRPEGSVSTLKIQRTERGDSAVYLCASSSGQGSTDTQYFGPGTRLTVL.

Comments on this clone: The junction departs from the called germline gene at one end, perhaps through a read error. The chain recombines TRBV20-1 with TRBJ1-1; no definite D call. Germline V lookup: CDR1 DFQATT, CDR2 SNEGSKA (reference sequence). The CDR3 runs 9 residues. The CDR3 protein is CSAGEAAFF. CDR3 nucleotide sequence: TGCAGTGCTGGAGAGGCCGCTTTCTTT.

In DNA, the CDR3 is TGTGCCAGCAGTCAGGGTTGGAGCACAGATACGCAGTATTTT. Translating gives CASSQGWSTDTQYF. This chain joins TRBV9 and TRBJ2-3; a possible D gene is TRBD1 (5 bases). Trimming pared 5 bases from V and 0 bases from J, leaving 10 bases between. The CDR3 consists of 14 residues. Germline CDR1 is SGDLS and CDR2 is YYNGEE.

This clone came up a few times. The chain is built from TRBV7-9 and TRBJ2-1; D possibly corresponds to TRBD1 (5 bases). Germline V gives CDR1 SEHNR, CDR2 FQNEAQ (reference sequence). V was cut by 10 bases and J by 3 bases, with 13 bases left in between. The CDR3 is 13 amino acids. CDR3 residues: CATPTEDYNEQFF. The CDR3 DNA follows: TGTGCCACCCCGACAGAAGACTACAATGAGCAGTTCTTC.

CDR3: CASSIRGIDTGELFF. The CDR3 DNA follows: TGTGCCAGTAGTATAAGGGGGATTGACACCGGGGAGCTGTTTTTT. V usage is TRBV19 and J usage is TRBJ2-2; D possibly corresponds to TRBD1 (6 bases). Germline V lookup: CDR1 LNHDA, CDR2 SQIVND (reference sequence). This CDR3 region has 15 residues. Trimming stripped 2 bases from V and 3 bases from J, with 10 bases between.

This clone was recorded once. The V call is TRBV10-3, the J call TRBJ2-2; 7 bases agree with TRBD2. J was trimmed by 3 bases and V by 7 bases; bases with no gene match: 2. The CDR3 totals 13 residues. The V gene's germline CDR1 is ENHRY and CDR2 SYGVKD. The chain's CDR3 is CAITSGDTGELFF. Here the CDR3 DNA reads TGTGCCATCACGAGCGGGGACACCGGGGAGCTGTTTTTT.